A single TCR beta chain is shown here with its context. Its antigen has not been determined. No much larger clone is present one base from it, and per-base qualities are unavailable. Preparation of the library involved the immunoSEQ multiplex PCR assay. TCRdb re-hosts the immuneACCESS table, in-frame sequences only. Its copies lack some clones; in the studies checked, an unresolved V gene accounts for under half of them, and the cause for the rest is not known. A total of roughly 100,000 clones appear in this sample, roughly 90% of them only once. The ten biggest clones cover around 1.5% of the sample. The data stem from a study of T cell changes during pregnancy in multiple sclerosis (dated by TCRdb to the late 2010s). With respect to the entire study: The study looked at changes in the T cell repertoire across pregnancy in women with multiple sclerosis.

The CDR3 covers 15 residues, taking in both the cysteine and the phenylalanine. Only CDR3 DNA is held: 45 bases, read in frame from base 1. V is trimmed back by 3 bases and J by 2 bases, and the junction contains 9 bases that no gene match accounts for. CDR1 and CDR2 (GTSNPN, SVGIG) derive from the germline V gene (reference sequence). The TCR sequence derives from a female donor with multiple sclerosis, enrolled in a pregnancy study. The chain links TRBV30 with TRBJ1-1; 7 middle bases align to TRBD1. The specimen comprised peripheral blood, sampled after pregnancy. The DNA sequence is given as TGTGCCTGGAGGGGGCCGGGACAGCTTAACACTGAAGCTTTCTTT. Protein translation: CAWRGPGQLNTEAFF.